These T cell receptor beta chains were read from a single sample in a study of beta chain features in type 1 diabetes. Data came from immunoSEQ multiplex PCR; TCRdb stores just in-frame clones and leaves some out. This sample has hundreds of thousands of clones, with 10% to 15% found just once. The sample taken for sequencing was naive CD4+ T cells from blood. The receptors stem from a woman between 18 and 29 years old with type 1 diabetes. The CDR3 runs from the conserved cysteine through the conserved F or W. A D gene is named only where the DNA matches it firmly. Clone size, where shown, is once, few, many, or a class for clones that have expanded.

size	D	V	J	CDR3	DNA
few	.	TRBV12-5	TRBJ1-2	CASGSTPLLYGYTF	TGTGCTAGTGGTTCTACTCCTCTCCTCTATGGCTACACCTTC
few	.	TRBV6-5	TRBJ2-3	CASSYSRSTDTQYF	TGTGCCAGCAGTTACTCGAGGAGCACAGATACGCAGTATTTT
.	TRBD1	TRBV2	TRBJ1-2	CASNIDRGAGYTF	TGTGCCAGCAACATCGACAGGGGCGCTGGCTACACCTTC
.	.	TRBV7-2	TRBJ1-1	CASSQQGNTEAFF	TGTGCCAGCAGTCAACAGGGGAACACTGAAGCTTTCTTT
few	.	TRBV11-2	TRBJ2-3	CASSSGYTQYF	TGTGCCAGCAGCTCCGGTTATACGCAGTATTTT
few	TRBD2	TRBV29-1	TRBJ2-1	CSVTSGSSSYNEQFF	TGCAGCGTAACTAGCGGGTCTAGCTCCTACAATGAGCAGTTCTTC
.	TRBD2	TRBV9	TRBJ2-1	CASSVGTSGRGANEQFF	TGTGCCAGCAGCGTCGGGACTAGCGGGCGCGGGGCCAATGAGCAGTTCTTC
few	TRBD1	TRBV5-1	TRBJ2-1	CASSITGGRYNEQFF	TGCGCCAGCAGCATTACAGGGGGCCGATACAATGAGCAGTTCTTC
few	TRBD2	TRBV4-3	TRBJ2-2	CASSQVAGMNTGELFF	TGCGCCAGCAGCCAGGTAGCGGGAATGAACACCGGGGAGCTGTTTTTT
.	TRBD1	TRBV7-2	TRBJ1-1	CASSDPPDRATEAFF	TGTGCCAGCAGCGACCCCCCGGACAGGGCCACTGAAGCTTTCTTT
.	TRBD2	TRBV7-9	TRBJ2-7	CASSSRTSGVPEQYF	TGTGCCAGCAGCTCCCGGACTAGCGGGGTACCGGAGCAGTACTTC
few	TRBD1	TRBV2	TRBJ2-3	CASSLQGAGDTQYF	TGTGCCAGCAGTTTACAGGGGGCTGGAGATACGCAGTATTTT
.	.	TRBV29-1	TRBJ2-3	CSADNTDTQYF	TGCAGCGCCGACAACACAGATACGCAGTATTTT
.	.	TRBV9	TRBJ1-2	CASSGGGGYTF	TGTGCCAGCAGTGGGGGGGGTGGCTACACCTTC
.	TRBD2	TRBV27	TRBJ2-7	CASAGWSGGKTRGEQYF	TGTGCCAGCGCTGGCTGGAGCGGGGGCAAAACCAGGGGAGAGCAGTACTTC